The next 23 T cell receptor beta chains were all read from a single sample in a study of T cell changes during pregnancy in multiple sclerosis (dated by TCRdb to about 2019). Libraries came from the immunoSEQ multiplex PCR assay. TCRdb mirrors the immuneACCESS table, restricted to in-frame sequences. Some clones are absent from its copies; in checked studies, under half trace to an unresolved V gene, and the reason for the others is unknown. The sample table records roughly 90,000 clones; about 93% of these occur just once. Together, the top ten hold 3.5% to 4.5% of the sample. This sample comprised peripheral blood, obtained in the first trimester of pregnancy. These receptors were obtained from a female donor with multiple sclerosis, enrolled in a pregnancy study.

This chain connects TRBV5-1 to TRBJ1-2; TRBD1 might be the D (5 bases). V was clipped by 0 bases and J by 5 bases, with 8 bases between them. Germline CDR1 and CDR2: SGHRS and YFSETQ. The CDR3 spans 13 residues. CDR3 nucleotides: TGCGCCAGCAGCTTGGAGCAGGGATATGGCTACACCTTC. Translating gives CASSLEQGYGYTF.

The chain recombines TRBV27 with TRBJ2-3, with 7 bases matching TRBD1. With V trimmed by 6 bases and J by 0 bases, 3 bases remained unmatched. Per the germline V gene, CDR1 is MNHEY and CDR2 is SMNVEV (reference sequence). CDR3 size: 14 residues. CDR3 region: CASSLTGSTDTQYF. The CDR3 DNA follows: TGTGCCAGCAGCCTGACAGGGAGCACAGATACGCAGTATTTT.

V gene TRBV6-6 combines with J gene TRBJ2-7; D possibly corresponds to TRBD1 (6 bases). Trimming cost V 3 bases and J 5 bases, with 17 bases left between them. The germline V gene encodes CDR1 MNHNY and CDR2 SVGAGI (reference sequence). The CDR3 is made up of 15 amino acids. The CDR3 sequence: CASSYTGKKDHEQYF. CDR3 DNA sequence: TGTGCCAGCAGTTATACAGGGAAGAAAGACCACGAGCAGTACTTC.

The chain uses TRBV2 and TRBJ2-5, with 11 bases matching TRBD2. The V gene end was trimmed by 4 bases and the J gene end by 6 bases; junction bases not matched to a gene: 7. The CDR3 has 15 amino acids. Germline CDR1 reads SNHLY; CDR2 reads FYNNEI. CDR3 in amino acids: CASSVASGGLQTQYF. Written as DNA, the CDR3 is TGTGCCAGCAGTGTCGCTAGCGGGGGGTTGCAGACCCAGTACTTC.

J is TRBJ2-3 and V is TRBV6-5; possibly TRBD2 for D (6 bases). The germline gives CDR1 MNHEY, CDR2 SVGAGI. The CDR3 covers 15 residues. Trimming removed 2 bases from V and 2 bases from J, with 11 bases in between. The CDR3 DNA is TGTGCCAGCAGTTACGGGCGGGGTGACACAGATACGCAGTATTTT. Amino acids: CASSYGRGDTDTQYF.

The chain is built from TRBV9 and TRBJ1-1; weak D call: TRBD1 (6 bases). Germline lookup yields CDR1 SGDLS and CDR2 YYNGEE. The CDR3 has 13 amino acids. With 4 bases removed from V and 2 bases from J, the gap between germline ends came to 9 bases. CDR3 nucleotides: TGTGCCAGCAGCCCAGGGGTAAACACTGAAGCTTTCTTT. Translation: CASSPGVNTEAFF.

This chain links TRBV9 with TRBJ1-1; no definite D call. Trimming shortened V by 3 bases and J by 11 bases, and 11 bases separated the two germline ends. This CDR3 is built from 11 residues. CDR1 is SGDLS, CDR2 YYNGEE, per germline. The CDR3 reads CASSDGLSAFF. In DNA, the CDR3 is TGTGCCAGCAGCGACGGACTCTCGGCTTTCTTT.

The genes are TRBV12-1 and TRBJ1-2. TRBV12-1 constitutes a pseudogene. The CDR3 loop spans 13 amino acids. The CDR3 protein is CASTRGGACGYTF. The CDR3 nucleotides are TGTGCCAGCACCCGGGGGGGGGCTTGTGGCTACACCTTC.

This clone has more than one count but fewer than ten. The V and J genes are TRBV5-4 and TRBJ2-7, with 7 bases fitting TRBD1. The V segment lost 4 bases and the J segment 0 bases; nucleotides outside the gene matches: 7. CDR1 SGHNT and CDR2 YYREEE come from the germline V gene (reference sequence). The CDR3 runs 15 residues. The CDR3 region is CASSPRTGSSYEQYF. The CDR3 coding sequence is TGTGCCAGCAGCCCGAGGACAGGAAGCTCCTACGAGCAGTACTTC.

J is TRBJ1-6 and V is TRBV19, with TRBD1 matching 8 bases. J was trimmed by 10 bases and V by 6 bases; bases with no gene match: 5. The CDR3 length is 13 residues. Germline V CDR1 and CDR2: LNHDA, SQIVND (reference sequence). The CDR3 sequence is CASRDRAYSPLHF. The CDR3 DNA follows: TGTGCCAGTAGGGACAGGGCGTACTCACCCCTCCACTTT.

The chain couples TRBV11-3 to TRBJ2-3; D is unresolved. V was trimmed by 4 bases and J by 5 bases, leaving 7 bases between them. The germline V gene has CDR1 SGHNT and CDR2 YENEEA. The CDR3 is 12 residues long. The CDR3: CASSSYEDTQYF. CDR3 nucleotide sequence: TGTGCCAGCAGCTCCTACGAAGATACGCAGTATTTT.

The chain combines TRBV9 with TRBJ1-2; weak D call: TRBD1 (5 bases). Germline CDR1 and CDR2: SGDLS and YYNGEE. V lost 6 bases, J lost 1 base, and 13 bases lay in between. The CDR3 is 14 amino acids. CDR3: CASTPGGDNYGYTF. In nucleotides, the CDR3 is TGTGCCAGCACCCCGGGAGGGGATAACTATGGCTACACCTTC.

The V and J genes are TRBV4-1 and TRBJ2-2; a possible D gene is TRBD2 (7 bases). Between the trimmed V and J ends, which lost 0 bases and 0 bases, there was a span of 8 bases. Germline values: CDR1 MGHRA, CDR2 YSYEKL. This CDR3 is built from 16 residues. CDR3: CASSQEGGANTGELFF. Written as DNA, the CDR3 is TGCGCCAGCAGCCAAGAAGGGGGGGCGAACACCGGGGAGCTGTTTTTT.

This chain uses TRBV30 with TRBJ1-1; D is uncertain. V lost 0 bases and J 1 base, leaving 3 bases between the germline ends. This CDR3 is built from 12 residues. The germline V gene encodes CDR1 GTSNPN and CDR2 SVGIG (reference sequence). In DNA, the CDR3 is TGTGCCTGGAGTGTCGGGAACACTGAAGCTTTCTTT. Residues: CAWSVGNTEAFF.

CDR3 sequence reads: CASRDQTGGYTF. In nucleotides, the CDR3 is TGTGCCAGCAGGGACCAGACAGGGGGCTACACCTTC. The genes are TRBV5-5 and TRBJ1-2, with 7 nucleotides matching TRBD1. The CDR3 covers 12 residues. Germline loops: CDR1 SGHKS, CDR2 YYEKEE (reference sequence). Losses at the gene ends were 5 bases for V and 8 bases for J; bases not matched to a gene: 6.

CDR3 protein: CASSLTGVADTQYF. CDR3 sequence (DNA): TGCGCCAGCAGCTTGACAGGGGTGGCAGATACGCAGTATTTT. This chain uses TRBV5-1 with TRBJ2-3; 7 bases align to TRBD1. The V gene end was trimmed by 1 base and the J gene end by 4 bases; junction bases not matched to a gene: 3. The germline V gene encodes CDR1 SGHRS and CDR2 YFSETQ. This CDR3 spans 14 amino acids.

The genes are TRBV4-2 and TRBJ2-1; perhaps TRBD1 as D (6 bases). Trimming removed 0 bases at V and 9 bases at J, with 12 bases between. The CDR3 consists of 14 residues. Germline-derived CDR1 and CDR2 are LGHNA and YNFKEQ. The CDR3: CASSQEDSIAEQFF. CDR3 nucleotide sequence: TGTGCCAGCAGCCAAGAGGACAGCATTGCTGAGCAGTTCTTC.

The gene calls are TRBV2 and TRBJ2-2; 10 bases are shared with TRBD2. The CDR3 covers 16 residues. Trimming cost V 3 bases and J 11 bases; bases outside gene matches: 12. Germline V gives CDR1 SNHLY, CDR2 FYNNEI. CDR3 sequence: CASSEASGGALGELFF. CDR3 in DNA: TGTGCCAGCAGTGAGGCGAGCGGGGGGGCTTTGGGAGAGCTGTTTTTT. The full variable domain, its missing parts supplied by reference TRBV2 and TRBJ2-2, is EPEVTQTPSHQVTQMGQEVILRCVPISNHLYFYWYRQILGQKVEFLVSFYNNEISEKSEIFDDQFSVERPDGSNFTLKIRSTKLEDSAMYFCASSEASGGALGELFFGEGSRLTVL.

V and J are TRBV4-1 and TRBJ2-6, with 16 bases lining up with TRBD2. With 6 bases clipped from V and 2 bases from J, the junction kept 7 bases outside the gene matches. Germline V gene sequence: CDR1 MGHRA, CDR2 YSYEKL. The CDR3 is 19 residues long. The CDR3 region has the DNA TGCGCCAGCAGACCCTCGGGACTAGCGGGGGGGGCTGGGGCCAACGTCCTGACTTTC. Translated, it gives CASRPSGLAGGAGANVLTF.

The chain recombines TRBV6-6 with TRBJ2-3; D possibly corresponds to TRBD2 (6 bases). Germline V gene data show CDR1 as MNHNY and CDR2 as SVGAGI (reference sequence). CDR3 length: 15 residues. V lost 11 bases, J lost 0 bases, and 18 bases lay in between. CDR3 nucleotide sequence: TGTGCCCTCAATTCGTTGGGGGGAAGCACAGATACGCAGTATTTT. It codes for CALNSLGGSTDTQYF.

This chain joins TRBV5-6 and TRBJ2-7, with D possibly TRBD1 on 5 matching bases. V was clipped by 1 base and J by 0 bases, with 11 bases between them. The CDR3 is 15 residues long. CDR1 is SGHDT, CDR2 YYEEEE, per germline. CDR3 DNA: TGTGCCAGCAGCTTGAGGTCAGGGTCCTCCTACGAGCAGTACTTC. Translating it yields CASSLRSGSSYEQYF.

The chain employs TRBV7-2 and TRBJ2-5, with 10 bases identical to TRBD2. The CDR3 extends over 15 amino acids. Germline-derived CDR1 and CDR2 are SGHTA and FQGNSA. J lost 3 bases, V lost 7 bases, and 8 bases had no gene match. The CDR3 loop reads CASTIRAGGKETQYF. In nucleotides, the CDR3 is TGTGCCAGCACCATCCGAGCGGGGGGGAAAGAGACCCAGTACTTC.

The genes are TRBV7-6 and TRBJ1-1; no reliable D call. Germline V gene lookup returns CDR1 SGHVS and CDR2 FNYEAQ. This CDR3 region has 14 residues. Trimming left V 7 bases short and J 0 bases short, with 12 bases between. CDR3 sequence: CASTPFELNTEAFF. The CDR3 DNA follows: TGTGCCAGCACCCCCTTTGAGTTGAACACTGAAGCTTTCTTT.